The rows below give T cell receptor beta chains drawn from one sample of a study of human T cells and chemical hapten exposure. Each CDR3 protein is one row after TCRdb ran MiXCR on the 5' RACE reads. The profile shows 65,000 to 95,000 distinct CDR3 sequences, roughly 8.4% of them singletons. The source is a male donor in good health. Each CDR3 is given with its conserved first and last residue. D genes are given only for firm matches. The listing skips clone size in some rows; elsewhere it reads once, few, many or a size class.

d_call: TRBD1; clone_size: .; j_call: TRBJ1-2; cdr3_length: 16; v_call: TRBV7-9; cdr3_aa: CASLTRTGGKDYGYTF; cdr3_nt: TGTGCCAGCCTAACAAGAACAGGGGGCAAAGACTATGGCTACACCTTC
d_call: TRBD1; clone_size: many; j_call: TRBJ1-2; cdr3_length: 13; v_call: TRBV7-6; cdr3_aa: CASSSGQVDGYTF; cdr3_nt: TGTGCCAGCAGCTCGGGACAGGTGGATGGCTACACCTTC
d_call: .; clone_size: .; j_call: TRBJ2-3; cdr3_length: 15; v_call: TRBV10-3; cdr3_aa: CAISESRGGTDTQYF; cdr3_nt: TGTGCCATCAGTGAGTCGAGGGGGGGCACAGATACGCAGTATTTT
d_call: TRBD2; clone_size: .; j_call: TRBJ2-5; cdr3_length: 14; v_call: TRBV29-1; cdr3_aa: CSVKGLAPQETQYF; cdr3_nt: TGCAGCGTCAAAGGACTAGCGCCGCAAGAGACCCAGTACTTC
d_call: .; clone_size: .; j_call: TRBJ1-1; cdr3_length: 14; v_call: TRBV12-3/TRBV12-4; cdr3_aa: CASKPTGQCTEAFF; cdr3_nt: TGTGCCAGCAAGCCGACAGGCCAATGCACTGAAGCTTTCTTT
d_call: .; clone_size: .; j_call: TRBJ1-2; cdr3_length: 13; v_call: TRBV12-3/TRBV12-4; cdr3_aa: CASNIVGVYGYTF; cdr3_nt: TGTGCCAGCAATATCGTGGGGGTCTATGGCTACACCTTC
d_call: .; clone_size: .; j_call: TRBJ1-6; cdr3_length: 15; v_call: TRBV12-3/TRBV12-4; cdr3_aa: CASSRDRLGNSPLHF; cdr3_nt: TGTGCCAGCAGTCGCGACAGGTTGGGGAATTCACCCCTCCACTTT
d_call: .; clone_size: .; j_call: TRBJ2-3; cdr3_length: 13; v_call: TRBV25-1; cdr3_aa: CASSDHLPDTQYF; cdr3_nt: TGTGCCAGCAGTGACCACTTGCCAGATACGCAGTATTTT
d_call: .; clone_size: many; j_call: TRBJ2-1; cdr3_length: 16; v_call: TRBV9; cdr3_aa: CASSVEGTLTYNEQFF; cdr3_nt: TGTGCCAGCAGCGTAGAAGGGACGCTTACCTACAATGAGCAGTTCTTC
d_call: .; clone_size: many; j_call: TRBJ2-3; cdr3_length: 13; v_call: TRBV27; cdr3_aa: CASTLQRGRFQYF; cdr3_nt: TGTGCCAGCACCCTCCAAAGGGGCAGGTTTCAGTATTTT
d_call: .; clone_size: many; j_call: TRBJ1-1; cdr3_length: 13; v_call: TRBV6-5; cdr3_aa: CASSSQVETEAFF; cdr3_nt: TGTGCCAGCAGTTCCCAGGTGGAAACTGAAGCTTTCTTT
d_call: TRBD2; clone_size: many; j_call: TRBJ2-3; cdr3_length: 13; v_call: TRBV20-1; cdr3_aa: CSVELAGADTQYF; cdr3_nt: TGCAGTGTCGAACTAGCGGGGGCAGATACGCAGTATTTT
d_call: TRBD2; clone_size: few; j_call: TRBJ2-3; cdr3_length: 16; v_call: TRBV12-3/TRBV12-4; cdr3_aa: CASRWLAGTSTDTQYF; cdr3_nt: TGTGCCAGCAGATGGCTAGCGGGCACTAGCACAGATACGCAGTATTTT
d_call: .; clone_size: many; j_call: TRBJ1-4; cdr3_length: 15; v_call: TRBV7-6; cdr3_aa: CASRGQVATNEKLFF; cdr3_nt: TGTGCCAGCAGGGGCCAGGTTGCAACTAATGAAAAACTGTTTTTT
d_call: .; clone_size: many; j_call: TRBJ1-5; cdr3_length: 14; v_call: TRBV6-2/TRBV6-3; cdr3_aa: CASSIRNSNQPQHF; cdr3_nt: TGTGCCAGCAGTATCAGAAATAGCAATCAGCCCCAGCATTTT
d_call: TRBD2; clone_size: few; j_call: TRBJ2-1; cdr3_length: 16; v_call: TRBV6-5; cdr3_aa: CASSYILGGAYNEQFF; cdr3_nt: TGTGCCAGCAGTTATATTCTTGGGGGGGCCTACAATGAGCAGTTCTTC
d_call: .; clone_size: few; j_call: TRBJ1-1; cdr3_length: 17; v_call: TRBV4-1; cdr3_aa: CASSQVHKGEMNTEAFF; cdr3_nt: TGCGCCAGCAGCCAAGTCCACAAGGGCGAAATGAACACTGAAGCTTTCTTT
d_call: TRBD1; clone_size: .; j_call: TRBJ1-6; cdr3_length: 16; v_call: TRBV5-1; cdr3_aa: CASSSLFTGDNSPLHF; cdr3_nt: TGCGCCAGCAGCTCCCTATTCACAGGGGACAATTCACCCCTCCACTTT
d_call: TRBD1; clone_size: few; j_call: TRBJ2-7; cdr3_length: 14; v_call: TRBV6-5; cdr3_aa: CASSSQGDKDEQYF; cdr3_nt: TGTGCCAGCAGTTCACAGGGGGACAAGGACGAGCAGTACTTC
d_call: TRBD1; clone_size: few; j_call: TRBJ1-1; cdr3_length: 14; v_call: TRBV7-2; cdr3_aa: CASSAQGARTEAFF; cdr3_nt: TGTGCCAGCAGCGCACAGGGGGCTCGCACTGAAGCTTTCTTT
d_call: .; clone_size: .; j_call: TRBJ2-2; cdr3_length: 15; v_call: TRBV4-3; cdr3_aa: CASSQPGIDTGELFF; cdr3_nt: TGCGCCAGCAGCCAACCAGGGATTGACACCGGGGAGCTGTTTTTT
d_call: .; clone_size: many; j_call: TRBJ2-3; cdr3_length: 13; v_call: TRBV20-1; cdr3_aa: CSARRRDTDTQYF; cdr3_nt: TGCAGTGCTAGAAGGAGGGACACAGATACGCAGTATTTT
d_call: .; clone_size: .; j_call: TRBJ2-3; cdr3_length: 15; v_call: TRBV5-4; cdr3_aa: CASSPSSAYTDTQYF; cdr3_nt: TGTGCCAGCAGCCCATCTTCAGCATACACAGATACGCAGTATTTT
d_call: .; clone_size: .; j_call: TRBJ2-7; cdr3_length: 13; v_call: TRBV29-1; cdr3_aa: CSVEAGAGSEQYF; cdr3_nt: TGCAGCGTTGAAGCAGGGGCGGGGTCCGAGCAGTACTTC
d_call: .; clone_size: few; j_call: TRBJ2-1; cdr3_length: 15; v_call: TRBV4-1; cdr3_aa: CASRPGTYSYNEQFF; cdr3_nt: TGCGCCAGCAGACCCGGGACTTACTCCTACAATGAGCAGTTCTTC
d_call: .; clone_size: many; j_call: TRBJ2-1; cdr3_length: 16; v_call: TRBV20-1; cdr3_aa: CSARGAGRSSYNEQFF; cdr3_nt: TGCAGTGCTAGAGGTGCCGGCCGAAGCTCCTACAATGAGCAGTTCTTC
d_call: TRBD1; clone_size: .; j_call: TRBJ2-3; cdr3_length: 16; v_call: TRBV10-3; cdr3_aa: CAISESGTGSADTQYF; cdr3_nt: TGTGCCATCAGTGAGTCCGGGACAGGGTCGGCAGATACGCAGTATTTT
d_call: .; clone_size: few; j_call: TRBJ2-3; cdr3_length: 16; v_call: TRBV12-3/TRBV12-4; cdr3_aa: CASSIGYREGTDTQYF; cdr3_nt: TGTGCCAGCAGCATAGGATACAGGGAAGGCACAGATACGCAGTATTTT
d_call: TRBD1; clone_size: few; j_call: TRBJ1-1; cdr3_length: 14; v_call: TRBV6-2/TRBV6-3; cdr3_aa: CASSSWTGVTEAFF; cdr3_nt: TGTGCCAGCAGTTCCTGGACAGGGGTGACTGAAGCTTTCTTT
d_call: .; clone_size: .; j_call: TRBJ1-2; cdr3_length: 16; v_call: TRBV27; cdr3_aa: CASSFSGEGTNYGYTF; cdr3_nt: TGTGCCAGCAGTTTTAGTGGGGAGGGAACTAACTATGGCTACACCTTC
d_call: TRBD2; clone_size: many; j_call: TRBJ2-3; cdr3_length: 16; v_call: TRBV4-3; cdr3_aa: CASSQDPSGGSGTQYF; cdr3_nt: TGCGCCAGCAGCCAAGATCCTAGCGGGGGGTCCGGTACGCAGTATTTT
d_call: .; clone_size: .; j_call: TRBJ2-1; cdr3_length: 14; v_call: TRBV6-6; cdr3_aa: CASSYSEGQAEQFF; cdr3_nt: TGTGCCAGCAGTTACTCAGAGGGGCAGGCTGAGCAGTTCTTC
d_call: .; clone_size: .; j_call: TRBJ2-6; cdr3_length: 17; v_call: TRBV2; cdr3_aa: CASSEQVPSSGANVLTF; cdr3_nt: TGTGCCAGCAGTGAACAGGTCCCGAGCTCTGGGGCCAACGTCCTGACTTTC
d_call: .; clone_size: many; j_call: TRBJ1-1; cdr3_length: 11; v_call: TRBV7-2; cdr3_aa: CASSLGTEAFF; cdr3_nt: TGTGCCAGCAGCTTAGGTACTGAAGCTTTCTTT
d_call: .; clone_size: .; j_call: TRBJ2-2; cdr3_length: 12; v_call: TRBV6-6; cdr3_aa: CASRVGPGELFF; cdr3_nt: TGTGCCAGCAGAGTGGGACCCGGGGAGCTGTTTTTT
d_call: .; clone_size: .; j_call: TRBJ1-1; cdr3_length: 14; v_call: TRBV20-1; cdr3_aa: CSARGRTVNTEAFF; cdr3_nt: TGCAGTGCTAGAGGACGGACAGTGAACACTGAAGCTTTCTTT
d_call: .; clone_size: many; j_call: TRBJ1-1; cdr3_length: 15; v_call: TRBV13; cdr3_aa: CASSLRRGTNTEAFF; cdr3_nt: TGTGCCAGCAGTCTCCGGCGGGGTACGAACACTGAAGCTTTCTTT
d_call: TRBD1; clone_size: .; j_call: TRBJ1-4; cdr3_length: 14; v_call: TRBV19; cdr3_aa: CASSIHRGSEKLFF; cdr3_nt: TGTGCCAGTAGTATACACAGGGGGAGCGAAAAACTGTTTTTT
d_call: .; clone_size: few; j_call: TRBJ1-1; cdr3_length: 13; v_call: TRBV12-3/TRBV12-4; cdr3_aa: CASTPQGSTEAFF; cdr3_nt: TGTGCCAGCACCCCTCAGGGGAGCACTGAAGCTTTCTTT
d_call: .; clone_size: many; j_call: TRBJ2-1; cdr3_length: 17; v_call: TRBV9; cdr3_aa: CASSVASRRVNYNEQFF; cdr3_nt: TGTGCCAGCAGCGTAGCATCCCGGCGGGTCAACTACAATGAGCAGTTCTTC
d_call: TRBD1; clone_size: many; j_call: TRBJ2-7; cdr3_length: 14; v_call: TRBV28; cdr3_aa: CASSIIGQGYEQYF; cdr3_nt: TGTGCCAGCAGTATTATCGGACAGGGATACGAGCAGTACTTC
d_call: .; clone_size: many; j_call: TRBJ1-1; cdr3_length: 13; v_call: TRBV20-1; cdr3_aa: CSANLGQHTEAFF; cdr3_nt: TGCAGTGCAAATCTCGGACAACACACTGAAGCTTTCTTT
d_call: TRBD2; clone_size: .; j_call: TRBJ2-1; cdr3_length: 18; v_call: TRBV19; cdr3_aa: CASSISSGKSGYYNEQFF; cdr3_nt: TGTGCCAGTAGTATTTCTAGCGGGAAATCGGGCTACTACAATGAGCAGTTCTTC
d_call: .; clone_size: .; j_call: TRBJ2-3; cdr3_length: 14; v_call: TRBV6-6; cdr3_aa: CASGVPGQTDTQYF; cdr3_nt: TGTGCCAGCGGGGTCCCGGGACAAACAGATACGCAGTATTTT
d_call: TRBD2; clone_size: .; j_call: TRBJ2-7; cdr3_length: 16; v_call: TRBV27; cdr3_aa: CASSFGGGGLAYEQYF; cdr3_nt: TGTGCCAGCAGTTTCGGGGGAGGGGGACTAGCCTACGAGCAGTACTTC
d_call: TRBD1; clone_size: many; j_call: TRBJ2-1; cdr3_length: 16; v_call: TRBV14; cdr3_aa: CASSQADRGLRNEQFF; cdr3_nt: TGTGCCAGCAGCCAAGCGGACAGGGGGCTTAGGAATGAGCAGTTCTTC
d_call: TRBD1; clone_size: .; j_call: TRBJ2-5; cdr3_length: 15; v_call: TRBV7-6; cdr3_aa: CASSFGQGVQETQYF; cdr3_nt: TGTGCCAGCAGCTTCGGACAGGGAGTCCAAGAGACCCAGTACTTC
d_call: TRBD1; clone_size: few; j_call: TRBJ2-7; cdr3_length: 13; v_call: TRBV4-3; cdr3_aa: CASSVGTGYEQYF; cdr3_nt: TGCGCCAGCAGCGTCGGGACAGGGTACGAGCAGTACTTC
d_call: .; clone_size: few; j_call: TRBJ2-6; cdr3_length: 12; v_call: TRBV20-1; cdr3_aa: CSARPGANVLTF; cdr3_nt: TGCAGTGCTAGACCCGGGGCCAACGTCCTGACTTTC
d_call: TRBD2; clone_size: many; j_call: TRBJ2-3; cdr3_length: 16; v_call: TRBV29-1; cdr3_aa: CSVQAPSGSPTDTQYF; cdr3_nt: TGCAGCGTCCAAGCCCCTAGCGGGAGCCCCACAGATACGCAGTATTTT
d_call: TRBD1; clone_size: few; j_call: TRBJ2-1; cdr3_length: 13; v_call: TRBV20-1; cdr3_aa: CSAEDRVASEQFF; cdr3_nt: TGCAGTGCAGAAGACAGGGTTGCGTCTGAGCAGTTCTTC
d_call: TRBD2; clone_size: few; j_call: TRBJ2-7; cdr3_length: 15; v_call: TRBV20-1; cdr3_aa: CSARDVTSGTYEQYF; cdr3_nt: TGCAGTGCTAGAGATGTGACTAGCGGGACCTACGAGCAGTACTTC